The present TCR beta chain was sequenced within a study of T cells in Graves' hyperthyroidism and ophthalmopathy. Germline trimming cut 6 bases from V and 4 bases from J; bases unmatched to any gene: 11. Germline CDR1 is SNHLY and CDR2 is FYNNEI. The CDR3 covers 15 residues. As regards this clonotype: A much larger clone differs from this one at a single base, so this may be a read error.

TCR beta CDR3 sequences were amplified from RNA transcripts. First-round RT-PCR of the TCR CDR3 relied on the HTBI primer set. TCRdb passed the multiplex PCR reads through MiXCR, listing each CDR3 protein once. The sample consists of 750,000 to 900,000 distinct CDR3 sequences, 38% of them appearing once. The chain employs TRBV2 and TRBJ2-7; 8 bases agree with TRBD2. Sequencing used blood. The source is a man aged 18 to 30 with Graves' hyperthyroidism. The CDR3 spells CASSSGGALRYEQYF. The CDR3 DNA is TGTGCCAGCAGCTCGGGGGGGGCCCTTAGGTACGAGCAGTACTTC.